This TCR beta chain came from a study of blood T cell repertoires in COVID-19. This clone was seen more than once but under ten times. Clones were read by immunoSEQ multiplex PCR, and TCRdb kept only the in-frame ones, dropping some. The sample includes 150,000 to 200,000 clones, 82% seen only once; the top ten take over 7.5%. The germline V gene encodes CDR1 ENHRY and CDR2 SYGVKD. The CDR3 runs to 14 residues. Deletions cut 4 bases from V and 4 bases from J, with 11 bases between. The TCR was taken from a woman in her sixties or seventies with acute or convalescent COVID-19. The source material was peripheral blood. The V call is TRBV10-3, the J call TRBJ1-5; TRBD1 is a possible D gene (6 bases). The CDR3 DNA is TGTGCCATCAGTGCTACGGACAGAAATCAGCCCCAGCATTTT. This gives the protein CAISATDRNQPQHF.